A selection of T cell receptor beta chains follows, all from one sample in a study of T cells in Graves' hyperthyroidism and ophthalmopathy. TCRdb fed the multiplex PCR reads into MiXCR, producing one record per CDR3 protein. The data show roughly 740,000 distinct CDR3 sequences, over 15% seen once. Material for sequencing was blood. Source of these receptors: a man aged 18 to 30 with Graves' hyperthyroidism. Each CDR3 is given with its conserved first and last residue. The D gene is left open where the match is weak. Where a row states a size, it is once, few, many or the class of an expanded clone; other rows omit it.

v_gene	j_gene	abundance	d_gene	CDR3aa	CDR3nt
TRBV28	TRBJ1-4	many	.	CASSLEEKLFF	TGTGCCAGCAGTCTCGAAGAAAAACTGTTTTTT
TRBV7-2	TRBJ2-1	many	.	CASSLPVGEQFF	TGTGCCAGCAGCTTGCCAGTTGGTGAGCAGTTCTTC
TRBV7-9	TRBJ2-5	few	TRBD2	CASSLVRLAELQETQYF	TGTGCCAGCAGCTTAGTGAGGCTAGCGGAGCTACAAGAGACCCAGTACTTC
TRBV27	TRBJ2-7	.	TRBD2	CASTSGTSGPYEQYF	TGTGCCAGCACCTCAGGGACTAGCGGTCCCTACGAGCAGTACTTC
TRBV25-1	TRBJ2-5	.	.	CASMRAGLQTQYF	TGTGCCAGCATGAGGGCAGGGCTACAGACCCAGTACTTC
TRBV7-2	TRBJ2-1	.	.	CASSRGASTPSYNEQFF	TGTGCCAGCAGCCGCGGGGCCAGTACCCCGTCCTACAATGAGCAGTTCTTC
TRBV18	TRBJ2-1	.	TRBD2	CASHPSGMYNEQFF	TGTGCCAGCCACCCTAGCGGGATGTACAATGAGCAGTTCTTC
TRBV2	TRBJ2-7	few	.	CASLRPTEPRSYEQYF	TGTGCCAGCCTCCGACCGACTGAGCCCCGCTCCTACGAGCAGTACTTC
TRBV20-1	TRBJ2-3	.	.	CSARVASGTDTQYF	TGCAGTGCTAGAGTGGCTAGCGGCACAGATACGCAGTATTTT
TRBV3-1	TRBJ2-7	many	TRBD1	CASSQLGQGYEQYF	TGTGCCAGCAGCCAATTAGGACAGGGCTACGAGCAGTACTTC
TRBV30	TRBJ2-1	many	.	CAWSRGSSYNEQFF	TGTGCCTGGAGTAGGGGAAGCTCCTACAATGAGCAGTTCTTC
TRBV29-1	TRBJ2-3	few	TRBD1	CSVPRDREFYTDTQYF	TGCAGCGTCCCCCGGGACAGGGAATTTTACACAGATACGCAGTATTTT
TRBV28	TRBJ2-4	.	.	CASSLRLSRTKNIQYF	TGTGCCAGCAGTTTACGCCTCAGCAGGACCAAAAACATTCAGTACTTC
TRBV2	TRBJ1-1	many	.	CASSEAAGTEAFF	TGTGCCAGCAGTGAAGCGGCAGGTACTGAAGCTTTCTTT
TRBV9	TRBJ1-1	.	.	CASSAYRWGNTEAFF	TGTGCCAGCAGCGCTTACCGGTGGGGGAACACTGAAGCTTTCTTT
TRBV12-3/TRBV12-4	TRBJ1-2	many	.	CASSLALRGYTF	TGTGCCAGCAGTTTAGCTCTCCGCGGCTACACCTTC